This T cell receptor (beta chain) was sequenced for a study of blood T cell repertoires in COVID-19. Sequenced by immunoSEQ multiplex PCR; TCRdb stores in-frame clones only, minus some. The sample carries about 190,000 clones, about 88% recorded once. Losses at the gene ends were 7 bases for V and 6 bases for J; bases not matched to a gene: 11. The CDR3 is 15 residues long. Germline values: CDR1 SGHRS, CDR2 YFSETQ. The sequenced sample consisted of peripheral blood. The V and J genes are TRBV5-1 and TRBJ1-2; TRBD1 agrees at 11 bases. This clonotype was sampled from a woman aged 40 to 50 who had recovered from COVID-19. This CDR3 is CASATGKDRGHGYTF. The CDR3 DNA sequence: TGCGCCAGCGCCACGGGCAAGGACAGGGGGCATGGCTACACCTTC.